This T cell receptor beta chain was identified during a study of blood T cell repertoires in COVID-19. As for the study in general: Both acute and convalescent COVID-19 samples were obtained from the United States, Italy and Spain. T cells, B-cell-depleted T cells, or PBMCs provided the cDNA or gDNA that served as material.

Germline values: CDR1 SGHTS, CDR2 YDEGEE. The trim removed 4 bases at V and 0 bases at J, leaving 7 bases unmatched. This CDR3 has 16 amino acids. Authors' processing steps: Reference gene primers were amplified, and this amplification served to estimate nucleated cell counts. Assay used: immunoSEQ multiplex PCR; TCRdb lists only in-frame clones, some missing. V, J and clone size are those of that table, while D and trimming were read from the DNA. Among some 150,000 clones listed, 85% to 90% were seen once. The specimen was peripheral blood. The V gene is TRBV5-8, the J gene TRBJ1-3; TRBD1 agrees at 7 bases. The sequence was collected from a man in his sixties with active or convalescent COVID-19. The CDR3 DNA is TGTGCCAGCAGCATCACAGGGGCCATCTCTGGAAACACCATATATTTT. Protein product: CASSITGAISGNTIYF.